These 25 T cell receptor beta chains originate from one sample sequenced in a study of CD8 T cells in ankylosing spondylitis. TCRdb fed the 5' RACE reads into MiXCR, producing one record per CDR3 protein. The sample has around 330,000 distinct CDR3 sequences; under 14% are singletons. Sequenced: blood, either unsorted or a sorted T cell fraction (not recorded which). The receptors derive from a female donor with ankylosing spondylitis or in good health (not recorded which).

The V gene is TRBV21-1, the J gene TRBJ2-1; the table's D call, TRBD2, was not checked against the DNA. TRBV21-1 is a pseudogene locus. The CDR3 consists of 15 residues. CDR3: CANSKGCGVNNEQFF. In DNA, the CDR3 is TGTGCCAACAGCAAAGGGTGCGGGGTTAACAATGAGCAGTTCTTC.

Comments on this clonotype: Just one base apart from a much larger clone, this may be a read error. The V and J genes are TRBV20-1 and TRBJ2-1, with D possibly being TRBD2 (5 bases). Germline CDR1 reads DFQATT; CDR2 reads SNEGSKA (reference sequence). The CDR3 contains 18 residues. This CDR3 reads CCARESGGRGRSYNEQFF. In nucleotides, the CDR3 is TGCTGTGCTAGAGAATCGGGCGGGCGCGGACGCTCCTACAATGAGCAGTTCTTC.

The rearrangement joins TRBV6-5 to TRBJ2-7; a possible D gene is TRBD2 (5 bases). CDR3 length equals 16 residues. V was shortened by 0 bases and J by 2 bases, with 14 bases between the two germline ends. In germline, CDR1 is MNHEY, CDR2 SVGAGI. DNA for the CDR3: TGTGCCAGCAGTTACTCCCGACTAAGCGGACCCTACGAGCAGTACTTC. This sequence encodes CASSYSRLSGPYEQYF.

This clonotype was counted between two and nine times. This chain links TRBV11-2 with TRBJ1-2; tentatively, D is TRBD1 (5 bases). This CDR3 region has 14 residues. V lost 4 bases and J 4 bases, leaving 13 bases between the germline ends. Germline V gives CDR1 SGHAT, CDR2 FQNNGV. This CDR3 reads CASSSPGVGYGYTF. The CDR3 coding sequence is TGTGCCAGCAGCTCCCCGGGGGTTGGCTATGGCTACACCTTC.

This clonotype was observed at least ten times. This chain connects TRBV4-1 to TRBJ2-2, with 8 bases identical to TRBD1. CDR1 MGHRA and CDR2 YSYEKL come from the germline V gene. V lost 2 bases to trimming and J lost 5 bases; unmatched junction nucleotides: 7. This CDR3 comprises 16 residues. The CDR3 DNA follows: TGCGCCAGCAGCCAATCCGGGACAGGTTTTACCGGGGAGCTGTTTTTT. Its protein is CASSQSGTGFTGELFF.

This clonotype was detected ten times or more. The CDR3 region is CASSGTGGAAYNEQFF. In DNA, the CDR3 is TGTGCCAGCAGTGGAACAGGGGGTGCAGCCTACAATGAGCAGTTCTTC. The chain recombines TRBV6-1 with TRBJ2-1; 8 positions agree with TRBD1. The CDR3 runs 16 residues. Germline V gives CDR1 MNHNS, CDR2 SASEGT. V lost 4 bases and J lost 2; bases outside the gene matches: 7.

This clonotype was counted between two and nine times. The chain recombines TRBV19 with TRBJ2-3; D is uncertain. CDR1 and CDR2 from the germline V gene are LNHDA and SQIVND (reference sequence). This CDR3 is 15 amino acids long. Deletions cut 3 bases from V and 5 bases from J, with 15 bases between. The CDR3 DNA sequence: TGTGCCAGTAGTATCATAGGCCCCGGTGGAGATACGCAGTATTTT. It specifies CASSIIGPGGDTQYF.

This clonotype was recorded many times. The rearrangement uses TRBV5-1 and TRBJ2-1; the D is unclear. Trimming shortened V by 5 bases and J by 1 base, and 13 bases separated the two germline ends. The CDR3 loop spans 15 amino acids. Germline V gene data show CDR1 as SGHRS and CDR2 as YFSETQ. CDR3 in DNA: TGCGCCAGCAGGGCGACTTCTGCGTCCTACAATGAGCAGTTCTTC. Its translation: CASRATSASYNEQFF.

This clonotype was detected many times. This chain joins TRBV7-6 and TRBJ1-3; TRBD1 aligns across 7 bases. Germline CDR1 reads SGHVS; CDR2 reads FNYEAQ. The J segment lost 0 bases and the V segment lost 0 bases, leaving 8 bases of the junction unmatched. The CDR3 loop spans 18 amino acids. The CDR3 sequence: CASSLAGAGGNSGNTIYF. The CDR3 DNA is TGTGCCAGCAGCTTAGCGGGCGCAGGGGGTAACTCTGGAAACACCATATATTTT. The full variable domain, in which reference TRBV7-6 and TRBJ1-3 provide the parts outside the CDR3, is GAGVSQSPRYKVTKRGQDVALRCDPISGHVSLYWYRQALGQGPEFLTYFNYEAQQDKSGLPNDRFSAERPEGSISTLTIQRTEQRDSAMYRCASSLAGAGGNSGNTIYFGEGSWLTVV.

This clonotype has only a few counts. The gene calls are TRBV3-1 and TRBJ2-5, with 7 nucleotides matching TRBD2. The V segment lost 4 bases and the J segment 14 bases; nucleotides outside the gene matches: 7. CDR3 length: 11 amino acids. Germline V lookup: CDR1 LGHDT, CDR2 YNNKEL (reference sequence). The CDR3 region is CASSLEGRAYF. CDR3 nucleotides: TGTGCCAGCAGCCTAGAGGGGAGGGCTTACTTC.

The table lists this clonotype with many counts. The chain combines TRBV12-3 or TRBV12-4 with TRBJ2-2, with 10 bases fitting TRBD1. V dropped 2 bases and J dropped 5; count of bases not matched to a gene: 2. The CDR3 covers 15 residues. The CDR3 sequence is CASSLRQGATGELFF. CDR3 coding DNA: TGTGCCAGCAGTTTAAGACAGGGGGCAACCGGGGAGCTGTTTTTT.

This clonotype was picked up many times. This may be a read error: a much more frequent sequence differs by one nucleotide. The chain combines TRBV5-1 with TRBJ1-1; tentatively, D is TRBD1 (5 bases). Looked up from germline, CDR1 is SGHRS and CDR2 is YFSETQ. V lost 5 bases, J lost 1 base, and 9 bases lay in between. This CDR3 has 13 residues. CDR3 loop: CASRLTGNTEAFF. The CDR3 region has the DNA TGCGCCAGCAGGTTAACAGGGAACACTGAAGCTTTCTTT.

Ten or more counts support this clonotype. CDR3 in amino acids: CASRSESSYNEQFF. CDR3 nucleotide sequence: TGCGCCAGCAGAAGTGAGAGCTCCTACAATGAGCAGTTCTTC. The rearrangement joins TRBV5-1 to TRBJ2-1; D gene unclear. Germline V gives CDR1 SGHRS, CDR2 YFSETQ. The CDR3 loop spans 14 amino acids. V was shortened by 5 bases and J by 0 bases, with 9 bases between the two germline ends.

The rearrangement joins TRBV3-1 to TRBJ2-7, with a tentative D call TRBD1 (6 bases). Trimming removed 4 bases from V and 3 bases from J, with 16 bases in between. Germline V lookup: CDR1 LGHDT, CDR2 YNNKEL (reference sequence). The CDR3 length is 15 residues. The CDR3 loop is CASSPGPGQIYEQYF. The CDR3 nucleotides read TGTGCCAGCAGCCCTGGACCGGGACAAATCTACGAGCAGTACTTC.

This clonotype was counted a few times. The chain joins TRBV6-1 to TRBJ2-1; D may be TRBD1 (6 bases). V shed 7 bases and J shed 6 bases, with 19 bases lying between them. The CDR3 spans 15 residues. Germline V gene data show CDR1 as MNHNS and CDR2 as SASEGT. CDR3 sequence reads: CASNIQGTGGNEQFF. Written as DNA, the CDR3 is TGTGCCAGCAACATACAGGGAACGGGTGGCAATGAGCAGTTCTTC.

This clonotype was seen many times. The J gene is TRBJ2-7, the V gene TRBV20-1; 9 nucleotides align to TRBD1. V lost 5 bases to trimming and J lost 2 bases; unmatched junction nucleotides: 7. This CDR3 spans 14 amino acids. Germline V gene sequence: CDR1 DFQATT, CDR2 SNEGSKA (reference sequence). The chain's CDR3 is CSAPGQGFAYEQYF. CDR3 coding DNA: TGCAGTGCTCCAGGACAGGGGTTCGCCTACGAGCAGTACTTC.

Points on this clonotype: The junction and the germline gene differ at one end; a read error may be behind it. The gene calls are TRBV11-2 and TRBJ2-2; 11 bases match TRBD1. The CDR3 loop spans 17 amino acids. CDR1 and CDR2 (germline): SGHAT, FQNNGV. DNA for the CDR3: TGTGCCCGCAGCTTGAAGGCCGGGACAGGGGGCACCGGGGAGCTGTTTTTT. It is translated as CARSLKAGTGGTGELFF.

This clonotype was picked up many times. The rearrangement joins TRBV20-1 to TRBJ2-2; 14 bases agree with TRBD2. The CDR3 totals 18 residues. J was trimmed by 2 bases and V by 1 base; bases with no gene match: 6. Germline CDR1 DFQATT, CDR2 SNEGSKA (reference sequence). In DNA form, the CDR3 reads TGCAGTGCTAGAGTCCCGGGGACTAGCGGGGGAAACACCGGGGAGCTGTTTTTT. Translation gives CSARVPGTSGGNTGELFF.

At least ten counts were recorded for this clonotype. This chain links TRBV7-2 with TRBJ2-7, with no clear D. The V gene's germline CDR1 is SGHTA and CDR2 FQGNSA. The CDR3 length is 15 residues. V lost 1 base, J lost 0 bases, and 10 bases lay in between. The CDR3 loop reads CASSLGQVFSYEQYF. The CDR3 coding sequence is TGTGCCAGCAGCTTAGGTCAGGTTTTCTCCTACGAGCAGTACTTC.

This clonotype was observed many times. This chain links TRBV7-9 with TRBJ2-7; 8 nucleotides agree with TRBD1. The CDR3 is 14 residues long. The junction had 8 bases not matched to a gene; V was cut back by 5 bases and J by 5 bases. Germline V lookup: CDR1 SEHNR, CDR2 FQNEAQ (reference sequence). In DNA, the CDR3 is TGTGCCAGCAGCGGCAGGACAGGGAACCACGAGCAGTACTTC. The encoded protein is CASSGRTGNHEQYF.

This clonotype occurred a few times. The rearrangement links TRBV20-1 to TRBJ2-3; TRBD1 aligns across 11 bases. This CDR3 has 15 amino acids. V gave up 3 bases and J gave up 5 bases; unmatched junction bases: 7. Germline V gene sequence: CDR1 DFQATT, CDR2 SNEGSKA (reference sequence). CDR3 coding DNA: TGCAGTGCTAGTTCACCGGGACAGGGGGTAGATACGCAGTATTTT. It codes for CSASSPGQGVDTQYF.

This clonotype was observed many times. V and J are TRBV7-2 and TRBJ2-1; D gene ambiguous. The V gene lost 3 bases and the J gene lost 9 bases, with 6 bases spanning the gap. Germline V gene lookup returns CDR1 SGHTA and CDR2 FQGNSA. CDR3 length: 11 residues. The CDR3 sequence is CASSLVGEQFF. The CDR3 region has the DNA TGTGCCAGCAGCTTGGTCGGTGAGCAGTTCTTC.

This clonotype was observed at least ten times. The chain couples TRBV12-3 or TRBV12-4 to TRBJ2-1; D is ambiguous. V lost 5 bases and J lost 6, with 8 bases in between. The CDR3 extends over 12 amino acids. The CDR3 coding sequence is TGTGCCAGCAGTCCCCAGACCAATGAGCAGTTCTTC. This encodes CASSPQTNEQFF.

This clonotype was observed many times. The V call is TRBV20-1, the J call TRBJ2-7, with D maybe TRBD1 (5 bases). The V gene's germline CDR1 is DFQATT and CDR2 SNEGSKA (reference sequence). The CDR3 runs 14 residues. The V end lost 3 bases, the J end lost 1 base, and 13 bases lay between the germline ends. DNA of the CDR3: TGCAGTGCTAGGAAAGGGGCCTCTTCCTACGAGCAGTACTTC. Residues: CSARKGASSYEQYF.

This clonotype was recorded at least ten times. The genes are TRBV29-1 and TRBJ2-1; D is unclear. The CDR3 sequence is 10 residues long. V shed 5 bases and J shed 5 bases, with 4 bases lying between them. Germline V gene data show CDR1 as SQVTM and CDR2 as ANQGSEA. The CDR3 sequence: CSVQDNEQFF. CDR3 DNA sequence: TGCAGCGTTCAGGACAATGAGCAGTTCTTC.